These 24 T cell receptor beta chains were sequenced from one sample in a study of T-cell memory formation after mild COVID-19. MiXCR was run by TCRdb on the 5' RACE reads, yielding one entry per CDR3 protein. The table has 70,000 to 100,000 distinct CDR3 sequences, about 12% seen once. Sequencing was performed on PBMCs or a T cell subset sorted from them (not recorded which). These receptors were taken from an adult woman who had mild COVID-19 (a few samples of this study predate the infection). Cell type and time point are not known.

Only a few counts were recorded for this clonotype. At one boundary the junction diverges from the germline segment, which might be a read error. V is TRBV29-1 and J is TRBJ2-7, with TRBD2 matching over 9 bases. The CDR3 contains 15 residues. Germline CDR1 SQVTM, CDR2 ANQGSEA. The chain's CDR3 is CSVEGLAPSTYEQYF. In nucleotides, the CDR3 is TGCAGCGTCGAAGGACTAGCGCCTAGTACCTACGAGCAGTACTTC.

This sequence joins TRBV9 and TRBJ1-3, with TRBD1 as a possible D gene (5 bases). This CDR3 is built from 16 residues. V gave up 3 bases and J gave up 2 bases, with 15 bases separating them. Germline V gene sequence: CDR1 SGDLS, CDR2 YYNGEE. The CDR3 region is CASSASQGIPGNTIYF. Written as DNA, the CDR3 is TGTGCCAGCAGCGCATCTCAGGGTATCCCTGGAAACACCATATATTTT. The whole variable domain, remainder taken from reference TRBV9 and TRBJ1-3, is DSGVTQTPKHLITATGQRVTLRCSPRSGDLSVYWYQQSLDQGLQFLIQYYNGEERAKGNILERFSAQQFPDLHSELNLSSLELGDSALYFCASSASQGIPGNTIYFGEGSWLTVV.

The chain carries TRBV4-3 and TRBJ1-1; D gene unclear. The CDR3 spans 13 residues. With 2 bases removed from V and 9 bases from J, the gap between germline ends came to 13 bases. Germline values: CDR1 LGHNA, CDR2 YSLEER. CDR3 protein: CASSQNRARKAFF. The DNA for the CDR3 is TGCGCCAGCAGCCAAAACCGGGCCAGGAAAGCTTTCTTT.

The chain carries TRBV5-1 and TRBJ2-1; D possibly corresponds to TRBD2 (6 bases). Germline V lookup: CDR1 SGHRS, CDR2 YFSETQ. This CDR3 spans 13 amino acids. V lost 5 bases to trimming and J lost 10 bases, with 16 bases between them. The DNA for the CDR3 is TGCGCCAGCAGAAAGAGTGGGGGACTGGAGCAGTTCTTC. Translating it yields CASRKSGGLEQFF.

The CDR3 spells CSVEATMAGGEGGYTF. DNA of the CDR3: TGCAGCGTTGAAGCGACCATGGCTGGGGGCGAAGGAGGCTACACCTTC. This rearrangement joins TRBV29-1 to TRBJ1-2, with D possibly being TRBD1 (6 bases). In germline, CDR1 is SQVTM, CDR2 ANQGSEA. The V and J ends lost 1 base and 8 bases respectively, with 23 bases between them. This CDR3 comprises 16 residues.

This clonotype was seen a few times. The chain links TRBV25-1 to TRBJ2-7; D may correspond to TRBD1 or TRBD2 (6 bases each). Trimming stripped 2 bases from V and 6 bases from J, with 14 bases between. The length of the CDR3 is 14 residues. In germline, CDR1 is MGHDK, CDR2 SYGVNS. CDR3 coding DNA: TGTGCCAGCAGTGAAATAGGGGGGTCCGGCGAGCAGTACTTC. Its translation is CASSEIGGSGEQYF.

The chain recombines TRBV5-1 with TRBJ2-2; D call uncertain. Germline CDR1 reads SGHRS; CDR2 reads YFSETQ. The CDR3 is made up of 14 amino acids. V lost 5 bases and J lost 3, with 11 bases in between. The CDR3 spells CASRQLYDTGELFF. Here the CDR3 DNA reads TGCGCCAGCAGACAATTATATGACACCGGGGAGCTGTTTTTT.

The V call is TRBV5-6, the J call TRBJ2-7; 9 positions agree with TRBD1. CDR3 length: 13 amino acids. V lost 4 bases and J lost 5; bases outside the gene matches: 4. Per germline, CDR1 SGHDT and CDR2 YYEEEE. This chain's CDR3 is CASSAGTGHEQYF. The CDR3 DNA reads as TGTGCCAGCAGCGCGGGGACAGGGCACGAGCAGTACTTC.

The chain links TRBV5-1 to TRBJ2-2; 7 bases match TRBD1. V gave up 3 bases and J gave up 3 bases; unmatched junction bases: 2. This CDR3 is 14 amino acids long. From germline, CDR1 is SGHRS and CDR2 YFSETQ. The CDR3 protein is CASSWDRYTGELFF. The CDR3 DNA reads as TGCGCCAGCAGCTGGGACAGATACACCGGGGAGCTGTTTTTT. The full variable domain, its missing parts supplied by reference TRBV5-1 and TRBJ2-2, is KAGVTQTPRYLIKTRGQQVTLSCSPISGHRSVSWYQQTPGQGLQFLFEYFSETQRNKGNFPGRFSGRQFSNSRSEMNVSTLELGDSALYLCASSWDRYTGELFFGEGSRLTVL.

The chain joins TRBV27 to TRBJ2-7; D might be TRBD1 (6 bases). V was pared by 1 base and J by 1 base, with 17 bases between. Looked up from germline, CDR1 is MNHEY and CDR2 is SMNVEV (reference sequence). The CDR3 sequence is 17 residues long. The CDR3 loop is CASSLLPIDRTSYEQYF. The CDR3 DNA sequence: TGTGCCAGCAGTTTATTGCCGATAGACAGGACGTCCTACGAGCAGTACTTC.

This rearrangement joins TRBV7-3 to TRBJ1-1; 8 bases match TRBD1. The trim removed 5 bases at V and 0 bases at J, leaving 5 bases unmatched. Germline CDR1 is SGHTA and CDR2 is FQGTGA. The CDR3 runs 15 residues. This CDR3 is CASSPSTGVNTEAFF. The DNA of the CDR3 is TGTGCCAGCAGCCCTTCGACAGGGGTGAACACTGAAGCTTTCTTT.

This chain links TRBV16 with TRBJ1-1; unclear D gene. The CDR3 sequence is 14 residues long. The germline V gene has CDR1 KGHSY and CDR2 FQNENV. Trimming took 0 bases from V and 1 from J, leaving 6 bases between them. The CDR3 sequence: CASSQSAGNTEAFF. The DNA of the CDR3 is TGTGCCAGCAGCCAATCCGCCGGGAACACTGAAGCTTTCTTT.

This clonotype was counted between two and nine times. The V gene is TRBV4-2, the J gene TRBJ2-7; 8 bases agree with TRBD1. This CDR3 has 16 amino acids. Trimming at V came to 0 bases and at J to 1 base, leaving 5 bases not matched to a gene. Germline V gives CDR1 LGHNA, CDR2 YNFKEQ. The CDR3 DNA is TGTGCCAGCAGCCAAGACGGGCAGGGGGCTTCCTACGAGCAGTACTTC. As protein: CASSQDGQGASYEQYF.

This clonotype showed up just a few times. The CDR3 nucleotides are TGTGCCAGCGGGGGACTCTACGAGCAGTACTTC. It encodes CASGGLYEQYF. V usage is TRBV7-9 and J usage is TRBJ2-7; maybe TRBD2 (6 bases). The V gene's germline CDR1 is SEHNR and CDR2 FQNEAQ (reference sequence). Trimming shortened V by 8 bases and J by 3 bases, and 8 bases separated the two germline ends. This CDR3 contains 11 residues.

In its sample, this clonotype was seen a few times. The chain links TRBV12-3 or TRBV12-4 to TRBJ2-3; TRBD2 aligns across 13 bases. V lost 6 bases to trimming and J lost 6 bases; unmatched junction nucleotides: 9. The CDR3 spans 16 residues. CDR3 in DNA: TGTGCCAGCAGCAGTACTAGCGGGGGGGCGCCCGATACGCAGTATTTT. This codes for CASSSTSGGAPDTQYF.

This clonotype was seen a handful of times. The chain has TRBV30 and TRBJ2-3, with D uncertain. Germline CDR1 and CDR2: GTSNPN and SVGIG (reference sequence). The CDR3 is 15 residues long. Trimming took 2 bases from V and 1 from J, leaving 13 bases between them. CDR3 DNA: TGTGCCTGGAGTATCGGTTATCTGGGCACAGATACGCAGTATTTT. Amino acids: CAWSIGYLGTDTQYF.

The CDR3 coding sequence is TGTGCCAGCAGCCACTCGAGGTCTCCCTACGAGCAGTACTTC. The encoded protein is CASSHSRSPYEQYF. The chain uses TRBV14 and TRBJ2-7; no clear D. Germline assignment: CDR1 SGHDN and CDR2 FVKESK. Between the trimmed V and J ends, which lost 3 bases and 2 bases, there was a span of 11 bases. The CDR3 sequence is 14 residues long. Based on the CDR3 plus reference TRBV14 and TRBJ2-7, the full variable domain is EAGVTQFPSHSVIEKGQTVTLRCDPISGHDNLYWYRRVMGKEIKFLLHFVKESKQDESGMPNNRFLAERTGGTYSTLKVQPAELEDSGVYFCASSHSRSPYEQYFGPGTRLTVT.

This clonotype was observed a few times. The chain links TRBV4-3 to TRBJ2-1, with D tentatively TRBD1 (5 bases). Trimming shortened V by 4 bases and J by 1 base, and 14 bases separated the two germline ends. CDR3 length: 16 residues. The V gene's germline CDR1 is LGHNA and CDR2 YSLEER. CDR3 sequence (DNA): TGCGCCAGCAGCCCTGGAAACAGGTTTTCCTACAATGAGCAGTTCTTC. Translation: CASSPGNRFSYNEQFF.

This clonotype was detected many times. This rearrangement joins TRBV4-1 to TRBJ2-7; a weak D match, TRBD2 (5 bases). Looked up from germline, CDR1 is MGHRA and CDR2 is YSYEKL. Trimming removed 0 bases at V and 1 base at J, with 13 bases between. The CDR3 covers 16 residues. The chain's CDR3 is CASSQEPGILSYEQYF. DNA of the CDR3: TGCGCCAGCAGCCAAGAACCCGGGATCCTTTCCTACGAGCAGTACTTC.

The chain combines TRBV5-4 with TRBJ2-5; weak D call: TRBD2 (5 bases). The CDR3 length is 14 residues. V lost 1 base to trimming and J lost 1 base, with 8 bases between them. Germline CDR1 SGHNT, CDR2 YYREEE (reference sequence). This CDR3 reads CASSLRGSQETQYF. CDR3 DNA sequence: TGTGCCAGCAGCTTGCGGGGATCCCAAGAGACCCAGTACTTC.

This rearrangement joins TRBV19 to TRBJ2-7; 8 nucleotides match TRBD2. Germline CDR1 reads LNHDA; CDR2 reads SQIVND (reference sequence). V dropped 3 bases and J dropped 1; count of bases not matched to a gene: 2. This CDR3 contains 14 residues. The DNA of the CDR3 is TGTGCCAGTAGTATGACTAGCGAATCCTACGAGCAGTACTTC. Translated, it gives CASSMTSESYEQYF.

This clonotype has only a few counts. This chain joins TRBV12-3 or TRBV12-4 and TRBJ2-1; possible D gene TRBD2, 6 bases. The CDR3 is made up of 16 amino acids. The V end lost 5 bases, the J end lost 6 bases, and 20 bases lay between the germline ends. The CDR3 region is CASSASGTEDVNEQFF. As DNA, the CDR3 is TGTGCCAGCAGTGCCTCCGGGACTGAGGATGTCAATGAGCAGTTCTTC.

This clonotype has more than one count but fewer than ten. V is TRBV2 and J is TRBJ2-1; D unresolved. Germline V CDR1 and CDR2: SNHLY, FYNNEI. V was pared by 5 bases and J by 0 bases, with 5 bases between. The CDR3 totals 13 residues. CDR3 DNA: TGTGCCAGCAGTCCCAGCTCCTACAATGAGCAGTTCTTC. It codes for CASSPSSYNEQFF. Supplemented by reference TRBV2 and TRBJ2-1, the full variable domain reads EPEVTQTPSHQVTQMGQEVILRCVPISNHLYFYWYRQILGQKVEFLVSFYNNEISEKSEIFDDQFSVERPDGSNFTLKIRSTKLEDSAMYFCASSPSSYNEQFFGPGTRLTVL.

This clonotype was counted at least ten times. The genes are TRBV4-3 and TRBJ2-7; D is unclear. The ends were cut back, 0 bases at V and 7 bases at J, with 10 bases in the middle. The CDR3 runs to 13 residues. CDR1 and CDR2 (germline): LGHNA, YSLEER. The CDR3 bases are TGCGCCAGCAGCCAAGATCCTTCAACAGAGCAGTACTTC. Its translation is CASSQDPSTEQYF.